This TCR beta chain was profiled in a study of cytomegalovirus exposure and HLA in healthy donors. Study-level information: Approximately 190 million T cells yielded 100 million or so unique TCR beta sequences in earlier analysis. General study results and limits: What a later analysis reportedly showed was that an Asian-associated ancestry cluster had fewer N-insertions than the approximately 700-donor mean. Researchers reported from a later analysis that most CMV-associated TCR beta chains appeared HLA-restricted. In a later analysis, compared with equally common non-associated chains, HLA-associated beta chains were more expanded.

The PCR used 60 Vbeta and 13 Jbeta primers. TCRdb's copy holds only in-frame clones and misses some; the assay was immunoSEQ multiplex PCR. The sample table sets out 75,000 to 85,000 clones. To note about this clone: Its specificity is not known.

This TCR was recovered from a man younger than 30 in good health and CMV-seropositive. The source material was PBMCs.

The CDR3 coding sequence is TGTGCCAGCAGTCGGACAGGGGTGTACGAGCAGTACTTC. As protein: CASSRTGVYEQYF. The J gene is TRBJ2-7, the V gene TRBV6-5, with 9 bases lining up with TRBD1. The CDR3 spans 13 residues. CDR1 MNHEY and CDR2 SVGAGI come from the germline V gene. V was clipped by 5 bases and J by 4 bases; unmatched bases: 3.